Listed here is a single T cell receptor (beta chain). Its antigen specificity is not known. No qualities accompany the bases; no much larger clone lies one base away. Ends trimmed: V by 7 bases, J by 8 bases; bases unmatched to a gene: 11. CDR1 MDHEN and CDR2 SYDVKM are derived from the germline V gene. Its CDR3 holds 13 amino acids, cysteine through phenylalanine. Of all the DNA, just the CDR3 is kept, 39 bases in frame from base 1. Collaborating institutions collected whole blood in K2EDTA tubes following their own protocols. For TCRbeta analysis, collaborators shipped samples as frozen whole blood, isolated PBMCs, or DNA extracted from either of those sample types. TCRbeta CDR3 regions were amplified from genomic DNA by means of the immunoSEQ Assay, a bias-controlled multiplex PCR. For the original study's pipeline: The number of nucleated cells in each sample was estimated by amplification of reference gene primers within the assay. To quantify the absolute abundance of each unique TCRbeta CDR3 rearrangement, sequence reads were collapsed and filtered. For each sample, productive Simpson clonality was calculated as the square root of Simpson's diversity index across productive rearrangements. Drawn from immuneACCESS, this table holds only the in-frame rearrangements with V and J called that TCRdb kept. Clones are partly lost; checked studies trace under half to an unresolved V gene and leave the rest unexplained. The V and J calls and clone size were taken over from that table, and D and trimming were inferred from the DNA. Recorded for this sample are 310,000 or so clones; approximately 86% of them occurred a single time. The ten biggest clones cover roughly 1.3% of the sample.

This sample was taken from a study of blood T cell repertoires in COVID-19 (dated by TCRdb to the early 2020s). Context from the whole study: The collaborator samples originated in the United States, Italy and Spain and spanned the acute and convalescent phases of COVID-19. The prospective study material was composed of cDNA or gDNA derived from T cells, B-cell-depleted T cells, or PBMCs. Subjects who had been exposed to COVID-19, were actively infected with it, or had recovered from it provided the deeply sampled blood TCRbeta repertoires that made up the dataset. The repertoires were made available in a free public database intended to serve as a resource for research on the immune response to SARS-CoV-2. Samples were obtained from the ongoing ImmuneRACE study (first 160 participants) and from 1,200 or so subjects provided by 6 global collaborators. Nearly every sample came with metadata listing a de-identified subject ID, COVID-19 status, age in years and sex. Where available, HLA class I and class II types were obtained from metadata supplied by the sample provider rather than from assay-based typing.

Broad study findings and their caveats: The amount of clinical and demographic metadata varied by source and participant and was provided uncurated.

The origin of this receptor is an older man with acute or convalescent COVID-19. Sequencing was done on a sample of peripheral blood. The V and J segments used are TRBV28 and TRBJ2-7; TRBD2 agrees with 7 junctional bases. The DNA sequence reads TGTGCCAGCATGCGCGGGAGTCCCAGGCAGCAGTACTTC. Its protein reads: CASMRGSPRQQYF.